This T cell receptor beta chain was sequenced during a study of radiotherapy plus CTLA-4 blockade in lung cancer. At the level of the study: With roughly 28% of patients having disease control, objective responses were seen in 15% to 20%.

V lost 4 bases and J 0 bases, leaving 9 bases between the germline ends. From germline, CDR1 is MGHRA and CDR2 YSYEKL. The CDR3 runs 15 residues. TCRdb's table, derived via immunoSEQ multiplex PCR, lists solely in-frame clones and lacks some. The data hold approximately 100,000 clones, with 82% observed a single time. The source is a human donor with non-small cell lung cancer who had a partial response to radiotherapy plus ipilimumab. The sample was peripheral blood, taken from a patient treated with radiotherapy plus ipilimumab. The V gene is TRBV4-1, the J gene TRBJ1-4, with a possible D match to TRBD1 (5 bases). As DNA, the CDR3 is TGCGCCAGCAGCCCCCTAGGGGCAACTAATGAAAAACTGTTTTTT. Encoded protein: CASSPLGATNEKLFF.